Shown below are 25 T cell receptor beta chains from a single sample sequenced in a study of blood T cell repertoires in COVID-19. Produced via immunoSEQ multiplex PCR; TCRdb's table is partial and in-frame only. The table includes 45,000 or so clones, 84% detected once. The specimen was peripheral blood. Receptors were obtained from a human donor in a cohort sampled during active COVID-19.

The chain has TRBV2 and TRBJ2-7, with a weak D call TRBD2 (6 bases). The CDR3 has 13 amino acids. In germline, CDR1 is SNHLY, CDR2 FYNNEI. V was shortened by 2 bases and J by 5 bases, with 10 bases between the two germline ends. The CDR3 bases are TGTGCCAGCAGTGAATGGAGGGGCAACGAGCAGTACGTC. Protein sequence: CASSEWRGNEQYV.

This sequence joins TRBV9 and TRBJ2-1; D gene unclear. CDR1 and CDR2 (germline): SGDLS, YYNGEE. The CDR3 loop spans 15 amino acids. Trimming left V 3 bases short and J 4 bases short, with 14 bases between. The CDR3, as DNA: TGTGCCAGCAGCGAATCAGGCTCGGAATACAATGAGCAGTTCTTC. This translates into CASSESGSEYNEQFF.

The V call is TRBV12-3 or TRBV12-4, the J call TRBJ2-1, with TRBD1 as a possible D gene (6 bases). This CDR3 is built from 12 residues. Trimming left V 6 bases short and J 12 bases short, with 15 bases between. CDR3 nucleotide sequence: TGTGCCAGCAGCCAACAGGGTTTTGGGCAGTTCTTC. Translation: CASSQQGFGQFF.

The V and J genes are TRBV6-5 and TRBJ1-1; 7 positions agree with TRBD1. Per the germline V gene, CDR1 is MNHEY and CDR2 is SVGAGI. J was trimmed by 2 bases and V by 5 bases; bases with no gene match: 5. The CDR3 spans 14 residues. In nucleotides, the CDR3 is TGTGCCAGCAGTCTTAACAGGGGAAACACTGAAGCTTTCTTT. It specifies CASSLNRGNTEAFF.

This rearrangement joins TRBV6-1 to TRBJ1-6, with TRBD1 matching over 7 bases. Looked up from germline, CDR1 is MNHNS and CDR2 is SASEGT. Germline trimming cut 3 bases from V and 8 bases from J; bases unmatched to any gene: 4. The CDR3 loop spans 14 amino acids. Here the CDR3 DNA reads TGTGCCAGCAGTGACCGGGACAGACATTCACCCCTCCACTTT. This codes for CASSDRDRHSPLHF.

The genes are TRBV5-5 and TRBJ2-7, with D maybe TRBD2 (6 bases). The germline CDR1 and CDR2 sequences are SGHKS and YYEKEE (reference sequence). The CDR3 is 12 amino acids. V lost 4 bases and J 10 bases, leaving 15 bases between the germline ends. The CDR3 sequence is CASSTRDGGQYV. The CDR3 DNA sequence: TGTGCCAGCAGCACCCGGGACGGGGGTCAGTACGTC.

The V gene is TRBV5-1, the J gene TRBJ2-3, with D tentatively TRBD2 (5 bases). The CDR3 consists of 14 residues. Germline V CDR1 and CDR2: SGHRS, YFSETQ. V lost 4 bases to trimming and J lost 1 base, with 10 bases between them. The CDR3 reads CASSLEEGTDTQYF. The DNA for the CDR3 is TGCGCCAGCAGCCTGGAGGAGGGCACAGATACGCAGTATTTT. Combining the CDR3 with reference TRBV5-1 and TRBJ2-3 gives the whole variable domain KAGVTQTPRYLIKTRGQQVTLSCSPISGHRSVSWYQQTPGQGLQFLFEYFSETQRNKGNFPGRFSGRQFSNSRSEMNVSTLELGDSALYLCASSLEEGTDTQYFGPGTRLTVL.

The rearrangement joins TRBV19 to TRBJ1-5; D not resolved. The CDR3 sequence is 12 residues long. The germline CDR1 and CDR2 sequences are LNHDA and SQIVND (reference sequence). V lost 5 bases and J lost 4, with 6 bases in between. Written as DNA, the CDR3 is TGTGCCAGTAGTTTACAGAATCAGCCCCAGCATTTT. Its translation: CASSLQNQPQHF.

CDR3 nucleotides: TGTGCCAGCAGCTTAGTCGGGTACTCACCCCTCCACTTT. This encodes CASSLVGYSPLHF. The chain carries TRBV7-9 and TRBJ1-6; D ambiguous. The germline CDR1 and CDR2 sequences are SEHNR and FQNEAQ (reference sequence). This CDR3 has 13 residues. Trimming pared 1 base from V and 10 bases from J, leaving 8 bases between.

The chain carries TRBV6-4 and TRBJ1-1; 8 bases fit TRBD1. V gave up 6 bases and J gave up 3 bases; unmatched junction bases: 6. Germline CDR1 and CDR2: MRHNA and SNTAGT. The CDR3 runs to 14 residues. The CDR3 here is CASSSGQGDTEAFF. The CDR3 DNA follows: TGTGCCAGCAGCTCCGGACAGGGAGACACTGAAGCTTTCTTT.

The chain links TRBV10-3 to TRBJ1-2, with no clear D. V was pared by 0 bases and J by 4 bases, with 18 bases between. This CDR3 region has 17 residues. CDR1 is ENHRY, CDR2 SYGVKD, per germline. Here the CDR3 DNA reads TGTGCCATCAGTGAGTCGACTCTACGGCGAGCCTCCTATGGCTACACCTTC. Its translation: CAISESTLRRASYGYTF.

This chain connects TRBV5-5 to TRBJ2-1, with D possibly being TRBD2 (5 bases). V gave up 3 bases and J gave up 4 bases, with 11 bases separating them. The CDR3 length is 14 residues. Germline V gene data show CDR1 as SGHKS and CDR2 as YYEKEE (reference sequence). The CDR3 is CASSSTSGYNEQFF. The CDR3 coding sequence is TGTGCCAGCAGCTCTACCAGCGGATACAATGAGCAGTTCTTC.

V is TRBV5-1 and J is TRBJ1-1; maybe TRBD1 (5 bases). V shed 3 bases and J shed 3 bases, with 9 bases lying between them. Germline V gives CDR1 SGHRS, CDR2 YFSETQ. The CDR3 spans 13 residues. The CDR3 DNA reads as TGCGCCAGCAGCTCTCAGGGTTACACTGAAGCTTTCTTT. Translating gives CASSSQGYTEAFF. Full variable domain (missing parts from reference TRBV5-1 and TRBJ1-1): KAGVTQTPRYLIKTRGQQVTLSCSPISGHRSVSWYQQTPGQGLQFLFEYFSETQRNKGNFPGRFSGRQFSNSRSEMNVSTLELGDSALYLCASSSQGYTEAFFGQGTRLTVV.

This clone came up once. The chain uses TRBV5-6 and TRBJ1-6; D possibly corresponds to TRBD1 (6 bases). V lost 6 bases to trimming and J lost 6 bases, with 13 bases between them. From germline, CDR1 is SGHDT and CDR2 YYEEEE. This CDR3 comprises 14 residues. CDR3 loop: CASNQDRRNSPLHF. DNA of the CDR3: TGTGCCAGCAACCAAGACAGGCGTAATTCACCCCTCCACTTT.

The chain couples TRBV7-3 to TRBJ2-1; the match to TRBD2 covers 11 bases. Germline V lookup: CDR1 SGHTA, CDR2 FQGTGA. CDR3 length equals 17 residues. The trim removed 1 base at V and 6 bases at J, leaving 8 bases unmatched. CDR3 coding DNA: TGTGCCAGCAGCTTAAGCGATAGCGGGGGGGCCAGCAATGAGCAGTTCTTC. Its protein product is CASSLSDSGGASNEQFF.

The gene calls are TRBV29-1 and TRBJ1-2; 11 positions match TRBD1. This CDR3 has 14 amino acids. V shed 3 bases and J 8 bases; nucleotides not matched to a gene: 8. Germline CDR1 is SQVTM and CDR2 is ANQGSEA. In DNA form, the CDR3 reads TGCAGCGTTGACGGGGACAGGGGGGACTGGGGCTACACCTTC. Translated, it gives CSVDGDRGDWGYTF.

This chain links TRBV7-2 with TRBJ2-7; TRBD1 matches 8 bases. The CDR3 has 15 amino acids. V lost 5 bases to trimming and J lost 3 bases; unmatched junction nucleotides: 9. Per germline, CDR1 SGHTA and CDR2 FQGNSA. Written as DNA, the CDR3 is TGTGCCAGCAGCGTGGGACAGGAGGCGCACTACGAGCAGTACTTC. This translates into CASSVGQEAHYEQYF. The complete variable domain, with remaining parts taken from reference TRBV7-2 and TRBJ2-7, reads GAGVSQSPSNKVTEKGKDVELRCDPISGHTALYWYRQSLGQGLEFLIYFQGNSAPDKSGLPSDRFSAERTGGSVSTLTIQRTQQEDSAVYLCASSVGQEAHYEQYFGPGTRLTVT.

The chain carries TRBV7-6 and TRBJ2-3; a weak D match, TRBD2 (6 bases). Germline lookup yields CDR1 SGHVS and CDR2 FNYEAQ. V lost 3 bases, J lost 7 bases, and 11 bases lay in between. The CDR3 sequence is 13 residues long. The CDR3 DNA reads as TGTGCCAGCAGCTTGGGGGGATTAAATACGCAGTATTTT. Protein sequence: CASSLGGLNTQYF.

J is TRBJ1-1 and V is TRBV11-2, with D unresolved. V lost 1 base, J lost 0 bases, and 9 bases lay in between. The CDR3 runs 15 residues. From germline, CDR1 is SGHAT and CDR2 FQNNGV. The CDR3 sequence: CASSLAYSLNTEAFF. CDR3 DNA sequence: TGTGCCAGCAGCTTAGCATACAGCTTGAACACTGAAGCTTTCTTT.

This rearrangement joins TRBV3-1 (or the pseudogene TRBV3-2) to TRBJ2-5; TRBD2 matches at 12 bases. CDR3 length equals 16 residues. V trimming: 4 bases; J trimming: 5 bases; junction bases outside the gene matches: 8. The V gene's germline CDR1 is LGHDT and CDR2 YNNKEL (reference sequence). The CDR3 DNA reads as TGTGCCAGCAGCCCTTCCCCTAGCGGGGGGGCTGAGACCCAGTACTTC. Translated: CASSPSPSGGAETQYF.

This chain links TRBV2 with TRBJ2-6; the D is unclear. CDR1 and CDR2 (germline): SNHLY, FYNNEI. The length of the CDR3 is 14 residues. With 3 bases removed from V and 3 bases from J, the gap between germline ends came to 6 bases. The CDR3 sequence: CASSDAGGANVLTF. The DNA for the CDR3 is TGTGCCAGCAGTGATGCCGGTGGGGCCAACGTCCTGACTTTC.

CDR3 region: CASSTTSGANTGELFF. The DNA of the CDR3 is TGTGCCAGCAGCACTACTAGCGGGGCGAACACCGGGGAGCTGTTTTTT. The chain employs TRBV5-4 and TRBJ2-2; 10 bases are a match to TRBD2. CDR3 size: 16 residues. Germline-derived CDR1 and CDR2 are SGHNT and YYREEE (reference sequence). The V gene end was trimmed by 4 bases and the J gene end by 0 bases; junction bases not matched to a gene: 3.

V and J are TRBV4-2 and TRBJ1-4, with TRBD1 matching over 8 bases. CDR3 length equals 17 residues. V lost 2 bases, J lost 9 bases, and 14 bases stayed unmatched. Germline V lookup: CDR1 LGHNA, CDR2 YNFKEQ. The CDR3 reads CASSQRVPGGEGQKLFF. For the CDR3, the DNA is TGTGCCAGCAGCCAAAGGGTTCCAGGGGGCGAGGGGCAAAAACTGTTTTTT.

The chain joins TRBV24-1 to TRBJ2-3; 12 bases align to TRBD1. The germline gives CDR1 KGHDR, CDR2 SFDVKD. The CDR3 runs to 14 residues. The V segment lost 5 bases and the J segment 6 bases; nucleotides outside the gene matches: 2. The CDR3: CATSGDRGPDTQYF. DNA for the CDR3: TGTGCCACCAGTGGGGACAGGGGGCCGGATACGCAGTATTTT.

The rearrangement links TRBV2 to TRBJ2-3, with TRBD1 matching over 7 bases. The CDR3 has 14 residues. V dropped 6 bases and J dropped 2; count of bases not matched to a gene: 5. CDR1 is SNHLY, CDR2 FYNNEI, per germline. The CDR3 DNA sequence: TGTGCCAGCAGGGGGGACAGTTCCACAGATACGCAGTATTTT. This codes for CASRGDSSTDTQYF.